These T cell receptor beta chains were read from a single sample in a study of control samples from healthy donors and cancer patients. Profiled with immunoSEQ multiplex PCR; TCRdb holds only in-frame clones, not every one. The table lists approximately 89,000 clones, roughly nine tenths of them singletons. Sequenced sample: blood. These receptors originate from a man aged 25 to 40 in good health. CDR3s include the opening cysteine and the closing phenylalanine or tryptophan. D genes are given only for firm matches. Size tells how often a clone was seen (once, few, many) or the class of an expanded clone, and some rows leave it out.

V: TRBV5-1
size: .
D: .
length: 15
J: TRBJ2-5
DNA: TGCGCCAGCAGCTTGGTGGCAGGGAACCAAGAGACCCAGTACTTC
CDR3: CASSLVAGNQETQYF

V: TRBV15
size: .
D: .
length: 13
J: TRBJ1-1
DNA: TGTGCCACCAGCAGAGATCGGGGCAGGGAAGCTTTCTTT
CDR3: CATSRDRGREAFF

V: TRBV27
size: .
D: .
length: 15
J: TRBJ1-1
DNA: TGTGCCAGCAGCCACCTGCCCCAAGGGGACACTGAAGCTTTCTTT
CDR3: CASSHLPQGDTEAFF

V: TRBV2
size: .
D: TRBD1
length: 15
J: TRBJ1-6
DNA: TGTGCCAGCACCGGGGGGACAGGGGTTGGTTCACCCCTCCACTTT
CDR3: CASTGGTGVGSPLHF

V: TRBV7-9
size: .
D: .
length: 14
J: TRBJ1-5
DNA: TGTGCCAGCAGCCCCCCGGAGATTGAGTGGCCCCAGCATTTT
CDR3: CASSPPEIEWPQHF

V: TRBV5-1
size: once
D: TRBD1
length: 18
J: TRBJ1-1
DNA: TGCGCCAGCAGCGCAAGGACAGGGGGCGCCCCGGCGAACACTGAAGCTTTCTTT
CDR3: CASSARTGGAPANTEAFF

V: TRBV6-6
size: .
D: .
length: 17
J: TRBJ1-5
DNA: TGTGCCAGCAGTCCTGGAAACCGGGGGGCGACGAACCAGCCCCAGCATTTT
CDR3: CASSPGNRGATNQPQHF

V: TRBV18
size: .
D: .
length: 15
J: TRBJ1-2
DNA: TGTGCCAGCTCAGCATCCGGGACAACTAACTATGGCTACACCTTC
CDR3: CASSASGTTNYGYTF

V: TRBV11-3
size: .
D: TRBD1
length: 15
J: TRBJ2-3
DNA: TGTGCCAGCAGCGACCGGGACAGTGGGACAGATACGCAGTATTTT
CDR3: CASSDRDSGTDTQYF

V: TRBV19
size: .
D: .
length: 15
J: TRBJ1-5
DNA: TGTGCCAGTAAGGCAGGAATGGATAGCAATCAGCCCCAGCATTTT
CDR3: CASKAGMDSNQPQHF

V: TRBV27
size: .
D: .
length: 12
J: TRBJ1-2
DNA: TGTGCCAGCGGGGATAAATTTTATGGCTACACCTTC
CDR3: CASGDKFYGYTF

V: TRBV7-8
size: .
D: TRBD1
length: 14
J: TRBJ1-2
DNA: TGTGCCAGCAGCTCAGACAGGGGAGACTATGGCTACACCTTC
CDR3: CASSSDRGDYGYTF

V: TRBV30
size: .
D: .
length: 13
J: TRBJ2-5
DNA: TGTGCCTGGGGGACCGGGGGCGGAGAGACCCAGTACTTC
CDR3: CAWGTGGGETQYF

V: TRBV15
size: .
D: TRBD1
length: 15
J: TRBJ1-5
DNA: TGTGCCACCAGCAGAGATGGGACAGGGGATCAGCCCCAGCATTTT
CDR3: CATSRDGTGDQPQHF

V: TRBV5-6
size: .
D: .
length: 15
J: TRBJ2-3
DNA: TGTGCCAGCTCCCTCCTTCTGACAGGCACAGATACGCAGTATTTT
CDR3: CASSLLLTGTDTQYF

V: TRBV7-2
size: .
D: .
length: 12
J: TRBJ2-5
DNA: TGTGCCAGCAGCTTCCAGCAAGAGACCCAGTACTTC
CDR3: CASSFQQETQYF

V: TRBV27
size: .
D: .
length: 15
J: TRBJ1-3
DNA: TGTGCCAGCAGTCGGGACCGGGGCCCTGGAAACACCATATATTTT
CDR3: CASSRDRGPGNTIYF

V: TRBV7-6
size: once
D: TRBD2
length: 16
J: TRBJ2-1
DNA: TGTGCCAGCAGCCATCGACTAGCGGAAAGCGGGAATGAGCAGTTCTTC
CDR3: CASSHRLAESGNEQFF

V: TRBV19
size: .
D: .
length: 12
J: TRBJ1-4
DNA: TGTGCCAGTAGTATGGGGGCCGAAAAACTGTTTTTT
CDR3: CASSMGAEKLFF

V: TRBV30
size: .
D: .
length: 13
J: TRBJ1-5
DNA: TGTGCCTGGAGAGGGGATGGAGGTCAGCCCCAGCATTTT
CDR3: CAWRGDGGQPQHF

V: TRBV7-9
size: .
D: .
length: 14
J: TRBJ1-1
DNA: TGTGCCAGCAGCTTCCCGGCCCTGAACACTGAAGCTTTCTTT
CDR3: CASSFPALNTEAFF

V: TRBV11-1
size: .
D: .
length: 13
J: TRBJ2-7
DNA: TGTGCCAGCAGCTTAGGAACAGAGTACGAGCAGTACTTC
CDR3: CASSLGTEYEQYF

V: TRBV4-1
size: .
D: TRBD2
length: 17
J: TRBJ2-5
DNA: TGCGCCAGCAGCCCGACTAGCGGGGAGGACCCCCGAGAGACCCAGTACTTC
CDR3: CASSPTSGEDPRETQYF

V: TRBV7-3
size: .
D: .
length: 14
J: TRBJ1-1
DNA: TGTGCCAGCAGCTTATCGGGCCTGAACACTGAAGCTTTCTTT
CDR3: CASSLSGLNTEAFF

V: TRBV5-6
size: .
D: .
length: 14
J: TRBJ2-2
DNA: TGTGCCAGCAGCTTGATCAGGGCGGCCGGGGAGCTGTTTTTT
CDR3: CASSLIRAAGELFF

V: TRBV9
size: .
D: TRBD2
length: 15
J: TRBJ2-5
DNA: TGTGCCAGCAGCGTTAGCGGGGGGAGAGAAGAGACCCAGTACTTC
CDR3: CASSVSGGREETQYF

V: TRBV12-5
size: .
D: .
length: 16
J: TRBJ1-5
DNA: TGTGCTAGTGGTTTGGTACTCGGGGATAGCAATCAGCCCCAGCATTTT
CDR3: CASGLVLGDSNQPQHF

V: TRBV2
size: .
D: .
length: 10
J: TRBJ2-1
DNA: TGTGCCAGCAGTGAAGGGAAGCAGTTCTTC
CDR3: CASSEGKQFF

V: TRBV12-3/TRBV12-4
size: .
D: .
length: 13
J: TRBJ1-5
DNA: TGTGCCAGCAGTTTTTCGGGGTATCAGCCCCAGCATTTT
CDR3: CASSFSGYQPQHF

V: TRBV5-1
size: .
D: .
length: 13
J: TRBJ1-1
DNA: TGCGCCAGCAGCTTGGTGTTGGGGAATGAAGCTTTCTTT
CDR3: CASSLVLGNEAFF

V: TRBV7-9
size: .
D: .
length: 14
J: TRBJ2-7
DNA: TGTGCCAGCAGCGCGCCGGCCCCTTGGTACGAGCAGTACTTC
CDR3: CASSAPAPWYEQYF

V: TRBV25-1
size: .
D: .
length: 17
J: TRBJ1-2
DNA: TGTGCCAGCAGTCCCTGGGGCATAGGAGAGGCAAACTATGGCTACACCTTC
CDR3: CASSPWGIGEANYGYTF

V: TRBV21-1
size: .
D: .
length: 18
J: TRBJ1-1
DNA: TGTGCCAGCATTAAGGGACCCAGATTTAAGCCACCTAACACTGAAGCTTTCTTT
CDR3: CASIKGPRFKPPNTEAFF

V: TRBV6-5
size: few
D: TRBD1
length: 14
J: TRBJ2-5
DNA: TGTGCCAGCAACCGGGACAGGGGGCGTGAGACCCAGTACTTC
CDR3: CASNRDRGRETQYF

V: TRBV6-4
size: .
D: .
length: 12
J: TRBJ1-6
DNA: TGTGCCAGCAGTGACCGTGGTGGACCCCTCCACTTT
CDR3: CASSDRGGPLHF

V: TRBV4-1
size: .
D: TRBD1
length: 15
J: TRBJ2-1
DNA: TGCGCCAGCAGCCAGGGACAGGGGGCATGGGATGAGCAGTTCTTC
CDR3: CASSQGQGAWDEQFF

V: TRBV7-9
size: .
D: .
length: 14
J: TRBJ2-1
DNA: TGTGCCAGCAGCCCCGACAGGTGGGTCAATGAGCAGTTCTTC
CDR3: CASSPDRWVNEQFF

V: TRBV9
size: .
D: TRBD1
length: 15
J: TRBJ2-7
DNA: TGTGCCAGCAGCCCATCCGGGACAGCGACCTACGAGCAGTACTTC
CDR3: CASSPSGTATYEQYF

V: TRBV6-5
size: .
D: TRBD2
length: 15
J: TRBJ2-1
DNA: TGTGCCAGCAGTTACTCCGGACTAGCGATCGGAGAGCAGTTCTTC
CDR3: CASSYSGLAIGEQFF

V: TRBV18
size: .
D: .
length: 15
J: TRBJ1-4
DNA: TGTGCCAGCTCACCTCGGGGGGACTCGAATGAAAAACTGTTTTTT
CDR3: CASSPRGDSNEKLFF

V: TRBV5-5
size: .
D: .
length: 15
J: TRBJ1-2
DNA: TGTGCCAGCAGCCCCTTCAGGACAGTGGACTATGGCTACACCTTC
CDR3: CASSPFRTVDYGYTF

V: TRBV6-5
size: few
D: .
length: 14
J: TRBJ1-5
DNA: TGTGCCAGCAGTTTACGGCAGGGTAGTCAGCCCCAGCATTTT
CDR3: CASSLRQGSQPQHF

V: TRBV19
size: once
D: TRBD1
length: 13
J: TRBJ1-2
DNA: TGTGCCAGTAGTTACCGGGACAGACATGGCTACACCTTC
CDR3: CASSYRDRHGYTF

V: TRBV6-5
size: .
D: .
length: 13
J: TRBJ1-1
DNA: TGTGCCAGCAGTCTAGGGAGTAACACTGAAGCTTTCTTT
CDR3: CASSLGSNTEAFF

V: TRBV12-3/TRBV12-4
size: .
D: .
length: 13
J: TRBJ2-7
DNA: TGTGCCAGCAGTGTTACAATCTCCTACGAGCAGTACTTC
CDR3: CASSVTISYEQYF

V: TRBV6-5
size: .
D: .
length: 14
J: TRBJ2-7
DNA: TGTGCCAGCAGTTACAAACAGGGTGGATACGAGCAGTACTTC
CDR3: CASSYKQGGYEQYF

V: TRBV24-1
size: .
D: .
length: 13
J: TRBJ1-5
DNA: TGTGCCACCTCCAGTACGGGCAATCAGCCCCAGCATTTT
CDR3: CATSSTGNQPQHF

V: TRBV9
size: .
D: .
length: 12
J: TRBJ2-7
DNA: TGTGCCAGCAGCGTAGGGGGCGGCGAGCAGTACTTC
CDR3: CASSVGGGEQYF